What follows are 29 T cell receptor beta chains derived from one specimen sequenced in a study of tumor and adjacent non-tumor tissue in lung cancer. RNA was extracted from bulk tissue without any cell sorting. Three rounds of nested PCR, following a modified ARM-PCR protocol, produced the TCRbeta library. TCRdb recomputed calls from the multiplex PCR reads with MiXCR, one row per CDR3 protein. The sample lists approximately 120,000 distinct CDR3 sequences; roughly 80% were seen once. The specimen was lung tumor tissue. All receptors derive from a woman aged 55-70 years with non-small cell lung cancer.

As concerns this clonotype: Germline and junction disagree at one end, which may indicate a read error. CDR3 bases: TGTGCCAGCAACCATGGGGAGAATTCACTCCTCCACTTT. Protein product: CASNHGENSLLHF. V usage is TRBV11-3 and J usage is TRBJ1-6; D is ambiguous. The germline V gene encodes CDR1 SGHNT and CDR2 YENEEA. The CDR3 is made up of 13 amino acids.

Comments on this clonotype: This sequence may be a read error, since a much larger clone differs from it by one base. The CDR3: CASSVSTPGLAARGGELFF. CDR3 nucleotides: TGTGCCAGCAGTGTAAGCACTCCGGGACTAGCGGCCAGGGGCGGGGAGCTGTTTTTT. V usage is TRBV12-3 or TRBV12-4 and J usage is TRBJ2-2, with TRBD2 matching 11 bases. V trimming: 5 bases; J trimming: 7 bases; junction bases outside the gene matches: 18. This CDR3 is 19 amino acids long.

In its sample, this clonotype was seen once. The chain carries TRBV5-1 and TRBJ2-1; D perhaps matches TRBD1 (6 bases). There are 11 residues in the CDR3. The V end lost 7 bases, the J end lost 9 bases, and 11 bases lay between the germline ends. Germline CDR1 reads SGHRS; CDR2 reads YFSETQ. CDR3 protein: CASYTGCEQFF. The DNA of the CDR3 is TGCGCCAGCTACACAGGGTGTGAGCAGTTCTTC.

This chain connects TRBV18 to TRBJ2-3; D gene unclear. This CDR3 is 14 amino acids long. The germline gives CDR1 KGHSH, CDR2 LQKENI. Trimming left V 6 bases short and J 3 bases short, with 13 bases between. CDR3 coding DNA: TGTGCCAGCTCGGCCTCATCCCCTACAGATACGCAGTATTTT. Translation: CASSASSPTDTQYF.

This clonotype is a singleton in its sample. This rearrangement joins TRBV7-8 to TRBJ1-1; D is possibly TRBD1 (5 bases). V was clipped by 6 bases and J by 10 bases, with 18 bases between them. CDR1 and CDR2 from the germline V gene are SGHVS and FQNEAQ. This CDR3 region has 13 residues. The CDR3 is CASSLSEGRVAFF. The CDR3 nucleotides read TGTGCCAGCAGTTTAAGTGAGGGCAGGGTAGCTTTCTTT.

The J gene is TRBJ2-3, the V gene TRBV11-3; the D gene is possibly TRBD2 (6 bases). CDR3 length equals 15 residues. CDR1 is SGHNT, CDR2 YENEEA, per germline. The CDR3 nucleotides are TGTGTCAACAGCCTCGCCGGGCAGGGAGGTCATACGCAGTATTTT. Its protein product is CVNSLAGQGGHTQYF.

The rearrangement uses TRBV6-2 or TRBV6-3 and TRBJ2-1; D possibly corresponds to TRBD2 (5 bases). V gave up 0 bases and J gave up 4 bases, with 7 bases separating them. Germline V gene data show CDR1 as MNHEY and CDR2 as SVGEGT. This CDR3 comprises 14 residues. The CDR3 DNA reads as TGTGCCAGCAGTTACTCCGGGAAGTACAATGAGCAGTTCTTC. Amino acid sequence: CASSYSGKYNEQFF.

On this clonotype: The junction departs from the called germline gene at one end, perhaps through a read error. This CDR3 reads CASSPRQGEGGKLLF. The CDR3 bases are TGTGCCAGCAGCCCGAGACAGGGCGAGGGCGGAAAACTGCTTTTT. The rearrangement links TRBV5-5 to TRBJ1-4; 7 bases are shared with TRBD1. The CDR3 runs 15 residues. Germline V gene sequence: CDR1 SGHKS, CDR2 YYEKEE (reference sequence).

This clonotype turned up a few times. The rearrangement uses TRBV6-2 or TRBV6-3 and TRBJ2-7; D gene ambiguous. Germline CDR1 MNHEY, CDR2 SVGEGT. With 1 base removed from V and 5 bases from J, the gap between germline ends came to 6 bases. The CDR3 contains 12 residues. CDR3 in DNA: TGTGCCAGCAGTTACTATGTCCACGAGCAGTACTTC. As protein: CASSYYVHEQYF.

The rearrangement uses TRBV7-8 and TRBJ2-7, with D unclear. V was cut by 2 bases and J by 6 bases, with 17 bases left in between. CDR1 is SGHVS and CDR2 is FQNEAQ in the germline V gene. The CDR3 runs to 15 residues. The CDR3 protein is CASSLSGIWSREQYF. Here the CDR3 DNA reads TGTGCCAGCAGCTTAAGTGGTATATGGAGTCGCGAGCAGTACTTC.

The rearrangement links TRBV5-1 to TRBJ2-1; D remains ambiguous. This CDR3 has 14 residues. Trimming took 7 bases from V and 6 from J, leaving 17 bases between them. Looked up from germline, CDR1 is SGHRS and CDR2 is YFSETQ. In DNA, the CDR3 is TGCGCCAGCGGCCCTAGTCAGGCGAGCAATGAGCAGTTCTTC. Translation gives CASGPSQASNEQFF.

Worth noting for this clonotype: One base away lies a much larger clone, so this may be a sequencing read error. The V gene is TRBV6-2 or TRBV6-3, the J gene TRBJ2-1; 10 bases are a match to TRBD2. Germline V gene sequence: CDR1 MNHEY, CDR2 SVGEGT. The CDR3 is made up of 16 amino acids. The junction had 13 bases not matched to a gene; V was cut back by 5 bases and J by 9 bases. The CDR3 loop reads CASSLSGRVSVSEQFF. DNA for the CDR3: TGTGCCAGCAGTCTCAGCGGGAGGGTATCTGTCAGTGAGCAGTTCTTC.

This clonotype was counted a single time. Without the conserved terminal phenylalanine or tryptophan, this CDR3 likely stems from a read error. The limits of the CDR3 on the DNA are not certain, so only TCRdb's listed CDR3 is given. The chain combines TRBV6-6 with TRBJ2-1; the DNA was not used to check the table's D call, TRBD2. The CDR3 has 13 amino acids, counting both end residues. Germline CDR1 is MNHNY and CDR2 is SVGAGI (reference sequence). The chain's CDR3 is CASSQSGRYEHFY.

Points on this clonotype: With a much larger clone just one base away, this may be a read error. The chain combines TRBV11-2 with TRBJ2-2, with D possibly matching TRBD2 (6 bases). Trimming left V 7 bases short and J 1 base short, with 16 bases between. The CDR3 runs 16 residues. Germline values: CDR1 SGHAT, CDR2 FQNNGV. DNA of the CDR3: TGTGCCAGCACCCAATTGACTAGTAAGAACACCGGGGAGCTGTTTTTT. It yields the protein CASTQLTSKNTGELFF. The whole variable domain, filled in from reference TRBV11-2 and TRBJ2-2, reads EAGVAQSPRYKIIEKRQSVAFWCNPISGHATLYWYQQILGQGPKLLIQFQNNGVVDDSQLPKDRFSAERLKGVDSTLKIQPAKLEDSAVYLCASTQLTSKNTGELFFGEGSRLTVL.

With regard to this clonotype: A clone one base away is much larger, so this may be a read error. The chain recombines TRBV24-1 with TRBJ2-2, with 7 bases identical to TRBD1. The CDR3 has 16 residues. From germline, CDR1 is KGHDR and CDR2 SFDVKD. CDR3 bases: TGTGCCACCAGTGATCCGACAGGGTCGAACACCGGGAAGCTGTTTTTT. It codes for CATSDPTGSNTGKLFF.

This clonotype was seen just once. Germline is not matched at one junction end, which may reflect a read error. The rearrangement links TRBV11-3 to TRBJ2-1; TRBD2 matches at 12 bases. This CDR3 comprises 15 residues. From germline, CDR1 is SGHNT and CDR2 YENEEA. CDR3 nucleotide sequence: TGTGCCTGCAGCTACCTAGCGGGGGGGAAAAATGAGCAGTTGTTC. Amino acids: CACSYLAGGKNEQLF.

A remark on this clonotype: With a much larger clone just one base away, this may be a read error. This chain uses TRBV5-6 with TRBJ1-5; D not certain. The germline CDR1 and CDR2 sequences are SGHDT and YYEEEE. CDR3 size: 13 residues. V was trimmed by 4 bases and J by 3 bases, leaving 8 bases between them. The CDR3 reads CASSLDDNQPQHF. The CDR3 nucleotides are TGTGCCAGCAGCCTGGACGACAATCAGCCCCAGCATTTT.

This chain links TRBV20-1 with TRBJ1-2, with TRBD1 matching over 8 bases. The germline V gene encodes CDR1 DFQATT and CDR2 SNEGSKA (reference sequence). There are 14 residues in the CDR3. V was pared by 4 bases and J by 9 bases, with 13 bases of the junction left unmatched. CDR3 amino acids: CSAKEQGGLDSYTF. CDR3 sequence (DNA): TGCAGTGCTAAAGAACAGGGGGGATTGGACAGCTACACCTTC.

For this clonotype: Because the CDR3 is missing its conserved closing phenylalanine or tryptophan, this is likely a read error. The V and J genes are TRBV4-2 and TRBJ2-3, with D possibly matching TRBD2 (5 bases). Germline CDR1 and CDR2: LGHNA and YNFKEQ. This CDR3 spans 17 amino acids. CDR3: CASSQVWERSSTDTQYL. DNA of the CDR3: TGTGCCAGCAGCCAAGTTTGGGAGCGGTCTAGCACAGATACACAGTATTTA.

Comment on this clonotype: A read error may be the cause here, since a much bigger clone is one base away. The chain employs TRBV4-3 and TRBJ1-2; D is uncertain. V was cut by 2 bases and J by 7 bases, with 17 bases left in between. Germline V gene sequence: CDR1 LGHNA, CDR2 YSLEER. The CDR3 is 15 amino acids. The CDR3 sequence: CASSQPDVPSLGYTF. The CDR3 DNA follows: TGCGCCAGCAGCCAACCGGACGTGCCATCGCTTGGCTACACCTTC.

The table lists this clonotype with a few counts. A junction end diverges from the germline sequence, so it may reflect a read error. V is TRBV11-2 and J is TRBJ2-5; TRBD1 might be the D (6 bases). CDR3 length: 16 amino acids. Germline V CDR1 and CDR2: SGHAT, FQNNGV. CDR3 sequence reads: CASSLAARAGVQTKYF. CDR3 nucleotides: TGTGCCAGCAGTTTAGCAGCGCGGGCAGGGGTACAGACCAAGTACTTC.

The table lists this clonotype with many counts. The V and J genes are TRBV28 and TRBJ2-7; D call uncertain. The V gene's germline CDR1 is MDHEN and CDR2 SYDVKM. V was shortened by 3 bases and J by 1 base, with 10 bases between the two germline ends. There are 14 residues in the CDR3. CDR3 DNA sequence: TGTGCCAGCAGTTTTACACAATATTCCTACGAGCAGTACTTC. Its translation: CASSFTQYSYEQYF.

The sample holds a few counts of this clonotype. The CDR3 bases are TGTGCCAGCAGCCCCCGACTCTACAGGGACACTGAAGCTTTCTTT. The encoded protein is CASSPRLYRDTEAFF. This chain joins TRBV11-2 and TRBJ1-1; weak D call: TRBD1 (6 bases). Trimming took off 5 bases at V and 3 bases at J, with 16 bases between the two ends. This CDR3 is built from 15 residues. Germline CDR1 SGHAT, CDR2 FQNNGV.

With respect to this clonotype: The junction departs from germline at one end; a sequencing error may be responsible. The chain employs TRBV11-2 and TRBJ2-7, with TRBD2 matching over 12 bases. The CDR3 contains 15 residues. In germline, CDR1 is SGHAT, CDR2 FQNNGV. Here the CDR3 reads CANSYETSGSYEQYF. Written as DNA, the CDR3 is TGCGCCAACAGCTACGAGACTAGCGGGAGCTACGAGCAGTACTTC.

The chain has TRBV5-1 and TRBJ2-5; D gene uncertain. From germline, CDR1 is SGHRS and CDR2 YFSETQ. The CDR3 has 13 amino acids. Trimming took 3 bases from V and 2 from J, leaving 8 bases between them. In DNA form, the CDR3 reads TGCGCCAGCAGCTCGTCGGAACAAGAGACCCAGTACTTC. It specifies CASSSSEQETQYF.

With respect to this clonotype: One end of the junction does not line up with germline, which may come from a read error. The DNA for the CDR3 is TGCTGTGCTACCACAACTCACGGGGGGAACACTGAAGATTTCTTT. The encoded protein is CCATTTHGGNTEDFF. V is TRBV20-1 and J is TRBJ1-1; perhaps TRBD1 as D (5 bases). Germline V gene sequence: CDR1 DFQATT, CDR2 SNEGSKA (reference sequence). The CDR3 covers 15 residues.

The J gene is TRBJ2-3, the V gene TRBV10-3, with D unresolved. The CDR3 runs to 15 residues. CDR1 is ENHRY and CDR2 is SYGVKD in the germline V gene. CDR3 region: CLFTARISPPDTQYF. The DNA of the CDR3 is TGTCTCTTCACAGCGCGGATATCCCCCCCAGATACGCAGTATTTT.

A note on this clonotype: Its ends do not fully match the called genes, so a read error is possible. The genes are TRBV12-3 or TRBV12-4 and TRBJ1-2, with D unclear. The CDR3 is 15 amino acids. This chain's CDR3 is CASRLGSGANYDYTF. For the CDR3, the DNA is TGTGCTAGCCGCCTGGGAAGCGGAGCTAACTATGACTACACCTTC.

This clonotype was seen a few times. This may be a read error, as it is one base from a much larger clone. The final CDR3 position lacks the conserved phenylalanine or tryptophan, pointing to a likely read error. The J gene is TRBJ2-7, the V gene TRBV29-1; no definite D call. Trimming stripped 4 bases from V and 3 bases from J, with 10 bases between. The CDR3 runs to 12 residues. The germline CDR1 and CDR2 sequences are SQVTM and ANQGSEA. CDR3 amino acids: CSVVPVSYEQYL. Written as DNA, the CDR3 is TGCAGCGTTGTGCCAGTTAGCTACGAGCAGTACTTA.